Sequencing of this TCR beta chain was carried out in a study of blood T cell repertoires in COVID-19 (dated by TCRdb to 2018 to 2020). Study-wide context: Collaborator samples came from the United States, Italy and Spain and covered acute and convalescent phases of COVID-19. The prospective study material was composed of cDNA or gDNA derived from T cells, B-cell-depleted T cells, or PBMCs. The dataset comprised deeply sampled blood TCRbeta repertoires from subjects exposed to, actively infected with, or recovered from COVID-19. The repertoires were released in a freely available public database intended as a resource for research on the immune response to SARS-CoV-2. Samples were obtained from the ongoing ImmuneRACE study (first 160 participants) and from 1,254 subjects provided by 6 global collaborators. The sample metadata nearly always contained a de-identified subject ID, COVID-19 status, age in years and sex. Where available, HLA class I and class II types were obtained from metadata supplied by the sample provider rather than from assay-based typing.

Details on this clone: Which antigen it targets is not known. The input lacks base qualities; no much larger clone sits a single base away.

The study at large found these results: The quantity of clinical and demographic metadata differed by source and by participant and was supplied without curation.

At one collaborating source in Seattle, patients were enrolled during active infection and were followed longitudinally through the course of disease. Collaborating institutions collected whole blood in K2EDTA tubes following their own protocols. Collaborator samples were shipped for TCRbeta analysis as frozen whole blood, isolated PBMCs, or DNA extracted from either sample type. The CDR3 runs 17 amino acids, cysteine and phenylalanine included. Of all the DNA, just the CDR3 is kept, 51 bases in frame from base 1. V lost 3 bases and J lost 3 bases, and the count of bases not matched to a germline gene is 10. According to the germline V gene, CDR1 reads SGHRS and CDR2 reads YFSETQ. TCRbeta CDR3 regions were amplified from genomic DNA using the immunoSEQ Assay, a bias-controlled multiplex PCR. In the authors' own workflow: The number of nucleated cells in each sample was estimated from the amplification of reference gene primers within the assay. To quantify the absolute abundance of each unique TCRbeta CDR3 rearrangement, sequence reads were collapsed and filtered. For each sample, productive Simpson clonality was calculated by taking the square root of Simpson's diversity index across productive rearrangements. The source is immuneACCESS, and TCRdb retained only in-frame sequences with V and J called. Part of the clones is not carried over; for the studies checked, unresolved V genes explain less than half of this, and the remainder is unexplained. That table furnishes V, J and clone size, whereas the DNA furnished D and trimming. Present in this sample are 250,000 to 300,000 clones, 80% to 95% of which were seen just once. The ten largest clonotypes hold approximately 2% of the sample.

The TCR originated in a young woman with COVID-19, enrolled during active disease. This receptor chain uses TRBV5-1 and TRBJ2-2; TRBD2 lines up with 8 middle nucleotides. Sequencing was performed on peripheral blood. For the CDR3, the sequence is CASSWRPAGEYTGELFF. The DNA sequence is TGCGCCAGCAGCTGGCGGCCAGCGGGAGAATACACCGGGGAGCTGTTTTTT.